This paragraph reports one TCR beta chain. Antigen specificity is unknown. The study ran its PCR with 60 Vbeta and 13 Jbeta primers. Profiling relied on immunoSEQ multiplex PCR, and the TCRdb table lists in-frame clones only, not all of them. The sample shows hundreds of thousands of clones, about 70% of them seen only once. The CDR3 extends over 17 amino acids. In germline, CDR1 is SGHAT, CDR2 FQNNGV. V trimming: 0 bases; J trimming: 2 bases; junction bases outside the gene matches: 4. The data were taken from a study of cytomegalovirus exposure and HLA in healthy donors. Whole-study results and caveats: Among TCR beta chains, those listed as cytomegalovirus-associated numbered around 160. Analysis performed later showed TCR beta chains linked to HLA being more clonally expanded than equally common others.

The rearrangement links TRBV11-2 to TRBJ2-3; TRBD2 aligns across 11 bases. Sequenced input: PBMCs. This clonotype originated in a man aged 35-49 years in good health and CMV-seropositive. Here the CDR3 reads CASSLESSGRTTDTQYF. In DNA, the CDR3 is TGTGCCAGCAGCTTAGAGTCTAGCGGGAGGACCACAGATACGCAGTATTTT.